This TCR beta chain is drawn from a study of PD-1 blockade in classical Hodgkin lymphoma. Study at large: Every 2 weeks, patients had 3 mg/kg nivolumab intravenously.

Findings of the study overall: Why the repertoires differ is still unclear, perhaps disease activity or prior therapy. Newly diagnosed and completely responding patients shared comparable baseline diversity.

The CDR3 covers 17 residues. V shed 4 bases, J shed 0 bases, and the junction held 11 bases outside the gene matches. From germline, CDR1 is SGHDT and CDR2 YYEEEE. Time point: cycle 4 day 1 (C4D1), after more than 5 weeks of nivolumab. Every patient was affected by relapse after autologous stem cell transplantation, while exposure to brentuximab vedotin was not uniform. Researchers report purifying CD4+ T cells from thawed PBMCs by magnetic negative selection. This table comes from immunoSEQ multiplex PCR, and its TCRdb copy is limited to in-frame clones, with some not included. The sample consists of roughly 9,000 clones, roughly four fifths of them appearing once. As concerns this clone: Its antigen is not known.

The origin of this receptor is a human donor with classical Hodgkin lymphoma. Specimen: CD4+ T cells from blood, collected before the fourth cycle of nivolumab. This rearrangement joins TRBV5-6 to TRBJ2-7; the match to TRBD1 covers 9 bases. CDR3 sequence: CASSRAGTGFLSYEQYF. The CDR3 coding sequence is TGTGCCAGCAGCAGGGCCGGGACAGGGTTTCTCTCCTACGAGCAGTACTTC.